What follows are 16 T cell receptor beta chains derived from one specimen sequenced in a study of shared clonotypes between healthy human individuals. As defined, naive CD8 cells were CD45RO-negative and positively selected for CCR7, with terminally differentiated effector memory CD45RA+ cells excluded. Some clones are missing from TCRdb's copy, which holds only in-frame ones; the method was immunoSEQ multiplex PCR. In the table there are fewer than 700,000 clones, 85% to 95% of which are singletons. Material for sequencing was naive CD8+ T cells sorted from blood. Receptors were obtained from a woman aged 30 to 39 in good health.

This chain uses TRBV7-3 with TRBJ1-1, with a possible D match to TRBD1 (5 bases). V was clipped by 1 base and J by 1 base, with 7 bases between them. CDR3 length equals 14 residues. From germline, CDR1 is SGHTA and CDR2 FQGTGA. DNA of the CDR3: TGTGCCAGCAGCTTAATCGGGGGGAACACTGAAGCTTTCTTT. Translated: CASSLIGGNTEAFF.

CDR3 coding DNA: TGTGCCTGGGGCAGACAGGGTGTGAACACTGAAGCTTTCTTT. Translating gives CAWGRQGVNTEAFF. J is TRBJ1-1 and V is TRBV30, with 7 bases aligning to TRBD1. The CDR3 contains 14 residues. Unmatched junction bases numbered 6, after V lost 5 bases and J lost 0 bases. Germline values: CDR1 GTSNPN, CDR2 SVGIG (reference sequence). The full variable domain, with the rest looked up from reference TRBV30 and TRBJ1-1, is SQTIHQWPATLVQPVGSPLSLECTVEGTSNPNLYWYRQAAGRGLQLLFYSVGIGQISSEVPQNLSASRPQDRQFILSSKKLLLSDSGFYLCAWGRQGVNTEAFFGQGTRLTVV.

V is TRBV28 and J is TRBJ2-5, with 8 bases lining up with TRBD1. CDR3 length: 13 residues. Trimming cost V 6 bases and J 5 bases; bases outside gene matches: 5. The germline CDR1 and CDR2 sequences are MDHEN and SYDVKM. CDR3 bases: TGTGCCAGCAGCAAAGACAGGGGTGAGACCCAGTACTTC. The encoded protein is CASSKDRGETQYF.

The chain couples TRBV25-1 to TRBJ2-7, with D possibly matching TRBD2 (6 bases). V was clipped by 4 bases and J by 2 bases, with 18 bases between them. Germline CDR1 reads MGHDK; CDR2 reads SYGVNS. CDR3 size: 16 residues. The CDR3 spells CASSADGQGGTYEQYF. The CDR3 DNA is TGTGCCAGCAGTGCTGATGGGCAGGGAGGAACCTACGAGCAGTACTTC.

The chain joins TRBV30 to TRBJ2-1, with D maybe TRBD2 (5 bases). The CDR3 extends over 13 amino acids. V was shortened by 6 bases and J by 0 bases, with 9 bases between the two germline ends. The germline gives CDR1 GTSNPN, CDR2 SVGIG (reference sequence). CDR3 DNA sequence: TGTGCCTGCCGGACTCGCTCCTACAATGAGCAGTTCTTC. This sequence encodes CACRTRSYNEQFF. The full variable domain, in which reference TRBV30 and TRBJ2-1 provide the parts outside the CDR3, is SQTIHQWPATLVQPVGSPLSLECTVEGTSNPNLYWYRQAAGRGLQLLFYSVGIGQISSEVPQNLSASRPQDRQFILSSKKLLLSDSGFYLCACRTRSYNEQFFGPGTRLTVL.

V usage is TRBV14 and J usage is TRBJ2-7; tentatively, D is TRBD1 or TRBD2 (5 bases each). V was clipped by 0 bases and J by 0 bases, with 9 bases between them. The CDR3 covers 15 residues. The germline CDR1 and CDR2 sequences are SGHDN and FVKESK. Here the CDR3 reads CASSQDPGPSYEQYF. CDR3 coding DNA: TGTGCCAGCAGCCAAGACCCGGGGCCCTCCTACGAGCAGTACTTC.

For this clone: Other DNA sequences in this specimen translate into the identical CDR3. This chain connects TRBV5-1 to TRBJ2-7, with unresolved D. V lost 0 bases to trimming and J lost 2 bases, with 6 bases between them. Looked up from germline, CDR1 is SGHRS and CDR2 is YFSETQ. The CDR3 extends over 13 amino acids. Here the CDR3 DNA reads TGCGCCAGCAGCTTGGCTGGGACCTACGAGCAGTACTTC. It is translated as CASSLAGTYEQYF.

Concerning this clone itself: This sample includes further DNA sequences coding for the same CDR3. This chain joins TRBV28 and TRBJ2-7; TRBD2 matches at 12 bases. The germline V gene has CDR1 MDHEN and CDR2 SYDVKM. Unmatched junction bases numbered 1, after V lost 5 bases and J lost 2 bases. The CDR3 contains 14 residues. The CDR3 loop is CASSPSGRAYEQYF. The CDR3 DNA sequence: TGTGCCAGCAGTCCTAGCGGGAGGGCCTACGAGCAGTACTTC. The variable domain in full, completed from reference TRBV28 and TRBJ2-7, reads DVKVTQSSRYLVKRTGEKVFLECVQDMDHENMFWYRQDPGLGLRLIYFSYDVKMKEKGDIPEGYSVSREKKERFSLILESASTNQTSMYLCASSPSGRAYEQYFGPGTRLTVT.

V usage is TRBV2 and J usage is TRBJ2-5; 11 bases are a match to TRBD1. The DNA end lines up better with TRBJ2-7; the J call may be wrong. Germline CDR1 reads SNHLY; CDR2 reads FYNNEI. The CDR3 is 14 residues long. The CDR3: CASSIPGQGGEQYF. In DNA form, the CDR3 reads TGTGCCAGCAGTATTCCGGGACAGGGGGGCGAGCAGTACTTC.

The V call is TRBV25-1, the J call TRBJ1-4; no reliable D call. Germline V gene sequence: CDR1 MGHDK, CDR2 SYGVNS. Trimming pared 1 base from V and 3 bases from J, leaving 9 bases between. The CDR3 covers 15 residues. The CDR3 region has the DNA TGTGCCAGCAGTGAATTGCGAGGGCCTAATGAAAAACTGTTTTTT. Translation gives CASSELRGPNEKLFF.

The genes are TRBV7-9 and TRBJ2-3, with 8 bases lining up with TRBD2. This CDR3 has 15 amino acids. The junction had 2 bases not matched to a gene; V was cut back by 1 base and J by 2 bases. Germline V lookup: CDR1 SEHNR, CDR2 FQNEAQ (reference sequence). In nucleotides, the CDR3 is TGTGCCAGCAGCTTAGGACTAGCGAACACAGATACGCAGTATTTT. Translating it yields CASSLGLANTDTQYF.

J is TRBJ1-1 and V is TRBV5-8; D gene uncertain. The CDR3 contains 13 residues. The V end was cut by 1 base, the J end by 5 bases, with 9 bases between. CDR1 and CDR2 from the germline V gene are SGHTS and YDEGEE. CDR3 sequence reads: CASSLQDGTEAFF. CDR3 coding DNA: TGTGCCAGCAGCTTGCAAGATGGGACTGAAGCTTTCTTT.

V usage is TRBV5-1 and J usage is TRBJ2-1, with a weak D call TRBD2 (6 bases). This CDR3 is 14 amino acids long. Trimming shortened V by 4 bases and J by 9 bases, and 17 bases separated the two germline ends. CDR1 SGHRS and CDR2 YFSETQ come from the germline V gene. This CDR3 reads CASSGARLGTEQFF. DNA for the CDR3: TGCGCCAGCAGCGGAGCCCGACTAGGCACTGAGCAGTTCTTC.

The chain links TRBV4-1 to TRBJ1-2, with D maybe TRBD1 (5 bases). CDR1 is MGHRA and CDR2 is YSYEKL in the germline V gene. The CDR3 consists of 17 residues. With 0 bases removed from V and 2 bases from J, the gap between germline ends came to 16 bases. The CDR3 region is CASSQDQAGRTNYGYTF. The CDR3 region has the DNA TGCGCCAGCAGCCAAGATCAGGCAGGGCGAACGAACTATGGCTACACCTTC.

This rearrangement joins TRBV18 to TRBJ1-1; D is perhaps TRBD1 (5 bases). V lost 6 bases to trimming and J lost 4 bases, with 12 bases between them. Germline V gene sequence: CDR1 KGHSH, CDR2 LQKENI. The CDR3 is 13 residues long. CDR3 amino acids: CASSDGGGTEAFF. The CDR3 DNA reads as TGTGCCAGCTCCGACGGGGGAGGCACTGAAGCTTTCTTT.

The rearrangement joins TRBV4-1 to TRBJ2-7; no definite D call. Germline CDR1 reads MGHRA; CDR2 reads YSYEKL. Between the trimmed V and J ends, which lost 0 bases and 8 bases, there was a span of 8 bases. The CDR3 length is 12 residues. This CDR3 reads CASSQEGAKQYF. The CDR3, as DNA: TGCGCCAGCAGCCAAGAGGGTGCGAAGCAGTACTTC.